This TCR beta chain comes out of a study of OX40 agonist ivuxolimab in advanced cancers. Whole-study context: Patients enrolled in dose escalation were diagnosed with hepatocellular carcinoma, melanoma, renal cell or head and neck cancer.

The data were produced by immunoSEQ multiplex PCR, yet TCRdb's version contains in-frame clones alone and is incomplete. In the table there are 90,000 to 150,000 clones, 75% to 90% of which are singletons. Germline-derived CDR1 and CDR2 are SGHTA and FQGNSA. CDR3 length: 18 amino acids. V dropped 1 base and J dropped 2; count of bases not matched to a gene: 12. The sample here was CD4+ or CD8+ T cells sorted from blood, taken in a trial of the OX40 agonist ivuxolimab. The clonotype comes from an adult with an advanced solid tumor such as melanoma, head and neck, liver or kidney cancer. V is TRBV7-2 and J is TRBJ2-7, with 9 bases identical to TRBD1. In DNA, the CDR3 is TGTGCCAGCAGCTTAGTCGGTGGCACAGGGGGCGCGACCTACGAGCAGTACTTC. Residues: CASSLVGGTGGATYEQYF.